Presented here are 5 T cell receptor beta chains from one specimen sequenced in a study of chemoradiotherapy in HPV16-positive cancers. The protocol was immunoSEQ multiplex PCR, while the TCRdb copy is restricted to in-frame clones and leaves out a portion. The repertoire holds fewer than 70,000 clones, under 95% seen once, with around 3.5% in the top ten. Source: blood, taken from a patient who underwent chemoradiotherapy. These receptors all stem from a human donor with HPV-associated anogenital cancer.

This chain joins TRBV28 and TRBJ2-5; D uncertain. The end of the DNA is better explained by TRBJ2-7, so the J call may be wrong. Germline CDR1 reads MDHEN; CDR2 reads SYDVKM. The CDR3 length is 13 residues. CDR3 in amino acids: CASSAPTLSEQYF. Here the CDR3 DNA reads TGTGCCAGCAGCGCCCCTACACTCTCCGAGCAGTACTTC.

The rearrangement links TRBV9 to TRBJ1-1; 9 nucleotides align to TRBD1. With V trimmed by 5 bases and J by 5 bases, 7 bases remained unmatched. The germline CDR1 and CDR2 sequences are SGDLS and YYNGEE. The CDR3 has 14 residues. CDR3 bases: TGTGCCAGCAGTCTGAGGACAGGGGAGACTGAAGCTTTCTTT. Translation: CASSLRTGETEAFF.

This chain links TRBV6-1 with TRBJ1-1; D not resolved. V was clipped by 6 bases and J by 0 bases, with 11 bases between them. CDR3 length: 14 residues. In germline, CDR1 is MNHNS, CDR2 SASEGT. CDR3 amino acids: CASSVEQMNTEAFF. DNA for the CDR3: TGTGCCAGCAGCGTGGAACAGATGAACACTGAAGCTTTCTTT.

V gene TRBV7-2 combines with J gene TRBJ2-1; 8 positions agree with TRBD2. V lost 4 bases to trimming and J lost 1 base; unmatched junction nucleotides: 6. The CDR3 consists of 16 residues. Germline CDR1 reads SGHTA; CDR2 reads FQGNSA. The CDR3: CASSSMVAGSYNEQFF. In DNA, the CDR3 is TGTGCCAGCAGCTCCATGGTAGCGGGGTCCTACAATGAGCAGTTCTTC.

J is TRBJ1-2 and V is TRBV30; no clear D gene. V was pared by 2 bases and J by 7 bases, with 11 bases between. This CDR3 is built from 12 residues. Looked up from germline, CDR1 is GTSNPN and CDR2 is SVGIG (reference sequence). In DNA, the CDR3 is TGTGCCTGGAGTCCCCCGGGAGGTGGCTACACCTTC. Protein sequence: CAWSPPGGGYTF. The full variable domain, rest sourced from reference TRBV30 and TRBJ1-2, is SQTIHQWPATLVQPVGSPLSLECTVEGTSNPNLYWYRQAAGRGLQLLFYSVGIGQISSEVPQNLSASRPQDRQFILSSKKLLLSDSGFYLCAWSPPGGGYTFGSGTRLTVV.